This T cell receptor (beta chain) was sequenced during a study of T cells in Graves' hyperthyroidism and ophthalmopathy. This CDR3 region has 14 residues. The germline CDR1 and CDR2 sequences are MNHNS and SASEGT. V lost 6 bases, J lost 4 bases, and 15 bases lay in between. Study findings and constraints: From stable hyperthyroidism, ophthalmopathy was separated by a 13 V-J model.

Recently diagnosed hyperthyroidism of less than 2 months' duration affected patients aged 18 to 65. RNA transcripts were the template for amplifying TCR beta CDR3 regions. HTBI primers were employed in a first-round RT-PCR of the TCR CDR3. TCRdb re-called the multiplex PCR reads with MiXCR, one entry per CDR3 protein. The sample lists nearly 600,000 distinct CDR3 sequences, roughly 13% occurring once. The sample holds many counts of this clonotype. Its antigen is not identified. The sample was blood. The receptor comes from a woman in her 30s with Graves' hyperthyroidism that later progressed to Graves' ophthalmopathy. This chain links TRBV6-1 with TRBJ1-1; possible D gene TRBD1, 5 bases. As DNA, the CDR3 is TGTGCCAGCAGCTCCGTAGGGGCGGGCACTGAAGCTTTCTTT. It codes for CASSSVGAGTEAFF.